These 32 T cell receptor beta chains came from one sample sequenced in a study of response to subunit inactivated influenza vaccine. TCRdb re-analysed the RT-PCR reads in MiXCR, keeping a single row per CDR3 protein. The repertoire consists of 650,000 to 800,000 distinct CDR3 sequences, with about 15% occurring once and the leading ten covering approximately 7%. The sample here was PBMCs from blood, taken around 15 days before vaccination. Every receptor here comes from a man in his fifties or sixties who received an inactivated influenza vaccine.

The J gene is TRBJ2-1, the V gene TRBV7-9; D is undetermined. This CDR3 region has 15 residues. Germline values: CDR1 SEHNR, CDR2 FQNEAQ (reference sequence). With 1 base removed from V and 4 bases from J, the gap between germline ends came to 11 bases. CDR3 nucleotide sequence: TGTGCCAGCAGCTTAGGAGTATGGTTTTACAATGAGCAGTTCTTC. This translates into CASSLGVWFYNEQFF.

V is TRBV7-9 and J is TRBJ2-5; 8 nucleotides match TRBD1. Germline V gene data show CDR1 as SEHNR and CDR2 as FQNEAQ (reference sequence). After removal of 5 bases from V and 5 bases from J, the junction contained 7 bases not matched to a gene. CDR3 length: 14 residues. CDR3 sequence (DNA): TGTGCCAGCAGCGCCCGACAGGGGAGGGAGACCCAGTACTTC. Protein: CASSARQGRETQYF.

V usage is TRBV20-1 and J usage is TRBJ1-6, with D possibly matching TRBD1 (6 bases). Trimming took off 0 bases at V and 3 bases at J, with 6 bases between the two ends. CDR3 length: 14 amino acids. CDR1 and CDR2 from the germline V gene are DFQATT and SNEGSKA (reference sequence). The CDR3 coding sequence is TGCAGTGCTAGAGACAGGGGCTATAATTCACCCCTCCACTTT. Encoded protein: CSARDRGYNSPLHF.

The chain joins TRBV11-3 to TRBJ1-1; maybe TRBD1 (6 bases). Trimming took 4 bases from V and 2 from J, leaving 11 bases between them. CDR1 and CDR2 from the germline V gene are SGHNT and YENEEA. The CDR3 is made up of 14 amino acids. The CDR3 nucleotides read TGTGCCAGCAGCTCGGACAGTCATAACACTGAAGCTTTCTTT. This codes for CASSSDSHNTEAFF.

This sequence joins TRBV10-3 and TRBJ1-2; D is ambiguous. Germline assignment: CDR1 ENHRY and CDR2 SYGVKD. The CDR3 contains 12 residues. Trimming pared 3 bases from V and 8 bases from J, leaving 10 bases between. In DNA, the CDR3 is TGTGCCATCAGTGAACCAGGCGGCGGCTACACCTTC. Translated: CAISEPGGGYTF.

The chain employs TRBV7-2 and TRBJ1-5, with D unclear. Trimming removed 1 base at V and 0 bases at J, with 7 bases between. This CDR3 spans 15 amino acids. The germline V gene encodes CDR1 SGHTA and CDR2 FQGNSA. CDR3 sequence reads: CASSLVSYSNQPQHF. Written as DNA, the CDR3 is TGTGCCAGCAGCTTAGTATCTTATAGCAATCAGCCCCAGCATTTT.

The sample holds a few counts of this clonotype. The chain is built from TRBV20-1 and TRBJ2-3; TRBD2 matches at 8 bases. The CDR3 runs to 16 residues. J gave up 0 bases and V 3 bases, and 8 bases lay outside the gene matches. Germline lookup yields CDR1 DFQATT and CDR2 SNEGSKA (reference sequence). The CDR3 DNA reads as TGCAGTGCTAGTTGGCGGGGGGCGACTAGCACAGATACGCAGTATTTT. It encodes CSASWRGATSTDTQYF.

This clonotype showed up just a few times. The V call is TRBV4-3, the J call TRBJ2-1, with TRBD2 as a possible D gene (6 bases). Trimming removed 0 bases at V and 6 bases at J, with 15 bases between. This CDR3 has 16 residues. CDR1 is LGHNA and CDR2 is YSLEER in the germline V gene. CDR3 amino acids: CASSQDLASVFNEQFF. The CDR3, as DNA: TGCGCCAGCAGCCAAGATCTGGCTAGCGTCTTCAATGAGCAGTTCTTC.

The table lists this clonotype with a few counts. The chain is built from TRBV5-1 and TRBJ2-1; 13 bases map to TRBD2. CDR1 is SGHRS and CDR2 is YFSETQ in the germline V gene. The CDR3 is 18 residues long. V trimming: 4 bases; J trimming: 7 bases; junction bases outside the gene matches: 14. CDR3 in DNA: TGCGCCAGCAGCCCTTACCTTTTACTAGCGGGGGGGCGGAATGAGCAGTTCTTC. This encodes CASSPYLLLAGGRNEQFF.

This clonotype was detected a few times. This chain links TRBV20-1 with TRBJ2-7; 7 nucleotides agree with TRBD2. CDR1 DFQATT and CDR2 SNEGSKA come from the germline V gene (reference sequence). CDR3 size: 10 residues. V lost 6 bases and J lost 6; bases outside the gene matches: 2. This chain's CDR3 is CSAGEGEQYF. CDR3 DNA sequence: TGCAGTGCGGGGGAGGGCGAGCAGTACTTC.

This clonotype was found a few times. The gene calls are TRBV20-1 and TRBJ2-1; 7 bases are shared with TRBD1. V was clipped by 0 bases and J by 3 bases; unmatched bases: 5. The CDR3 is 15 amino acids. Germline assignment: CDR1 DFQATT and CDR2 SNEGSKA (reference sequence). CDR3 DNA: TGCAGTGCTAGAGAAACCGGGACAGACTACAATGAGCAGTTCTTC. Translating gives CSARETGTDYNEQFF.

This clonotype was counted a few times. V is TRBV20-1 and J is TRBJ2-1, with 8 bases lining up with TRBD1. CDR1 and CDR2 (germline): DFQATT, SNEGSKA (reference sequence). The CDR3 is made up of 16 amino acids. Germline trimming cut 1 base from V and 2 bases from J; bases unmatched to any gene: 7. CDR3 region: CSARALTGQAYNEQFF. DNA of the CDR3: TGCAGTGCTAGAGCCCTCACGGGACAGGCCTACAATGAGCAGTTCTTC.

The chain couples TRBV10-3 to TRBJ1-1; TRBD1 agrees at 9 bases. CDR3 length: 12 amino acids. The V and J ends lost 8 bases and 5 bases, in that order; junction bases with no gene match: 3. Germline loops: CDR1 ENHRY, CDR2 SYGVKD. Written as DNA, the CDR3 is TGTGCCATCGGACAGGGGTGGACTGAAGCTTTCTTT. This sequence encodes CAIGQGWTEAFF.

The rearrangement links TRBV5-5 to TRBJ2-6, with 7 bases identical to TRBD1. Trimming removed 4 bases from V and 0 bases from J; junction bases left unmatched: 10. This CDR3 is 18 amino acids long. The germline gives CDR1 SGHKS, CDR2 YYEKEE (reference sequence). CDR3 bases: TGTGCCAGCAGCCTGACCGAACAGGGGACCTCTGGGGCCAACGTCCTGACTTTC. Amino acids: CASSLTEQGTSGANVLTF.

Many counts were recorded for this clonotype. The chain's CDR3 is CASSGRQVSTDTQYF. The DNA of the CDR3 is TGTGCCAGCAGCGGGCGACAGGTTAGCACAGATACGCAGTATTTT. J is TRBJ2-3 and V is TRBV7-9; possible D gene TRBD1, 6 bases. The germline V gene has CDR1 SEHNR and CDR2 FQNEAQ (reference sequence). Trimming removed 5 bases from V and 0 bases from J, with 12 bases in between. The CDR3 is 15 residues long.

There are a few counts of this clonotype. In DNA, the CDR3 is TGCAGTGCTTATCGGGGTGTCGGGGAGCTGTTTTTT. Its translation: CSAYRGVGELFF. The chain recombines TRBV20-1 with TRBJ2-2; weak D call: TRBD2 (5 bases). Trimming removed 5 bases from V and 7 bases from J, with 11 bases in between. The germline V gene encodes CDR1 DFQATT and CDR2 SNEGSKA (reference sequence). The CDR3 has 12 residues.

This clonotype was counted ten times or more. The gene calls are TRBV7-8 and TRBJ2-2; D remains ambiguous. This CDR3 contains 17 residues. Trimming shortened V by 1 base and J by 2 bases, and 14 bases separated the two germline ends. Germline V gene sequence: CDR1 SGHVS, CDR2 FQNEAQ. The CDR3 coding sequence is TGTGCCAGCAGCTTAGTGCGGAGCAGGATCAACACCGGGGAGCTGTTTTTT. Translated: CASSLVRSRINTGELFF. The full variable domain, in which reference TRBV7-8 and TRBJ2-2 provide the parts outside the CDR3, is GAGVSQSPRYKVAKRGQDVALRCDPISGHVSLFWYQQALGQGPEFLTYFQNEAQLDKSGLPSDRFFAERPEGSVSTLKIQRTQQEDSAVYLCASSLVRSRINTGELFFGEGSRLTVL.

This sequence joins TRBV7-9 and TRBJ2-3; 15 bases agree with TRBD2. The CDR3 is made up of 15 amino acids. The V segment lost 5 bases and the J segment 5 bases; nucleotides outside the gene matches: 2. CDR1 SEHNR and CDR2 FQNEAQ come from the germline V gene (reference sequence). CDR3 in DNA: TGTGCCAGCAGCGGACTAGCGGGAGGGCGAGATACGCAGTATTTT. Protein product: CASSGLAGGRDTQYF.

The rearrangement uses TRBV20-1 and TRBJ1-5, with D unresolved. Between the trimmed V and J ends, which lost 2 bases and 0 bases, there was a span of 11 bases. Germline assignment: CDR1 DFQATT and CDR2 SNEGSKA (reference sequence). The CDR3 has 15 amino acids. The CDR3 loop reads CSARLENYSNQPQHF. As DNA, the CDR3 is TGCAGTGCTAGATTAGAAAATTATAGCAATCAGCCCCAGCATTTT.

This clonotype was observed a handful of times. CDR3 coding DNA: TGTGCCAGCGGAGTGGGACGGGGGCCCAATGAGCAGTTCTTC. It yields the protein CASGVGRGPNEQFF. V usage is TRBV12-3 or TRBV12-4 and J usage is TRBJ2-1; D tentatively reads TRBD1 or TRBD2 (6 bases each). V gave up 8 bases and J gave up 6 bases, with 17 bases separating them. The CDR3 has 14 amino acids.

The chain links TRBV12-3 or TRBV12-4 to TRBJ2-4; D ambiguous. V dropped 3 bases and J dropped 2 bases, with 8 bases sitting between them. The CDR3 spans 14 residues. The CDR3, as DNA: TGTGCCAGCAGTTTTTCCGTTACCAAAAACATTCAGTACTTC. As protein: CASSFSVTKNIQYF.

The genes are TRBV12-3 or TRBV12-4 and TRBJ2-2; 7 positions agree with TRBD2. The CDR3 spans 13 residues. The trim removed 7 bases at V and 4 bases at J, leaving 3 bases unmatched. The CDR3 reads CASNGRTTGELFF. CDR3 sequence (DNA): TGTGCCAGCAACGGGAGGACCACCGGGGAGCTGTTTTTT.

The chain carries TRBV24-1 and TRBJ1-2; D is ambiguous. The CDR3 has 12 amino acids. The V gene lost 2 bases and the J gene lost 4 bases, with 4 bases spanning the gap. CDR1 KGHDR and CDR2 SFDVKD come from the germline V gene. CDR3 protein: CATSDYGYGYTF. CDR3 bases: TGTGCCACCAGTGATTACGGCTATGGCTACACCTTC.

CDR3 protein: CASNWGGGAKNIQYF. In DNA, the CDR3 is TGTGCCAGCAACTGGGGGGGGGGTGCCAAAAACATTCAGTACTTC. The genes are TRBV12-3 or TRBV12-4 and TRBJ2-4; 7 bases are a match to TRBD2. The CDR3 sequence is 15 residues long. Unmatched junction bases numbered 7, after V lost 7 bases and J lost 1 base.

This clonotype was picked up a small number of times. The chain employs TRBV21-1 and TRBJ1-6; whether TRBD1, the table's D call, matches the DNA was not checked. TRBV21-1 is flagged as a pseudogene. The CDR3 is 12 residues long. This CDR3 reads CASSKEFDPAHF. The CDR3 DNA follows: TGTGCCAGCAGCAAAGAATTTGACCCGGCCCACTTT.

There are a few counts of this clonotype. J is TRBJ1-1 and V is TRBV6-5; no clear D. V was clipped by 5 bases and J by 0 bases, with 13 bases between them. Germline loops: CDR1 MNHEY, CDR2 SVGAGI. The CDR3 length is 15 residues. CDR3 region: CASSTGPGVNTEAFF. The CDR3, as DNA: TGTGCCAGCAGTACTGGCCCGGGCGTGAACACTGAAGCTTTCTTT.

This sequence joins TRBV11-2 and TRBJ1-1; 9 positions match TRBD1. The CDR3 spans 15 residues. CDR1 SGHAT and CDR2 FQNNGV come from the germline V gene. Unmatched junction bases numbered 8, after V lost 5 bases and J lost 4 bases. This chain's CDR3 is CASSPRTGEGTEAFF. The CDR3 nucleotides read TGTGCCAGCAGCCCCCGGACAGGGGAGGGCACTGAAGCTTTCTTT. The full variable domain, completed using reference TRBV11-2 and TRBJ1-1, is EAGVAQSPRYKIIEKRQSVAFWCNPISGHATLYWYQQILGQGPKLLIQFQNNGVVDDSQLPKDRFSAERLKGVDSTLKIQPAKLEDSAVYLCASSPRTGEGTEAFFGQGTRLTVV.

V usage is TRBV15 and J usage is TRBJ2-7, with D perhaps TRBD2 (5 bases). The CDR3 extends over 15 amino acids. In germline, CDR1 is LNHNV, CDR2 YYDKDF (reference sequence). V was clipped by 0 bases and J by 4 bases, with 13 bases between them. CDR3 region: CATSRDPSGVYEQYF. CDR3 nucleotides: TGTGCCACCAGCAGAGATCCGAGCGGAGTTTACGAGCAGTACTTC.

This clonotype was seen only a few times. V is TRBV5-1 and J is TRBJ2-2, with D hard to call. The CDR3 is 16 amino acids. Germline V lookup: CDR1 SGHRS, CDR2 YFSETQ. V lost 7 bases and J 0 bases, leaving 16 bases between the germline ends. CDR3 in DNA: TGCGCCAGCGCTGCAGAGATCGTACCGAACACCGGGGAGCTGTTTTTT. This translates into CASAAEIVPNTGELFF.

This chain joins TRBV6-2 or TRBV6-3 and TRBJ1-5; D unclear. V was clipped by 2 bases and J by 5 bases, with 10 bases between them. CDR3 length: 14 residues. Germline loops: CDR1 MNHEY, CDR2 SVGEGT. CDR3 bases: TGTGCCAGCAGTTACGGGAGCTTCGATCAGCCCCAGCATTTT. Residues: CASSYGSFDQPQHF.

In this sample, this clonotype turned up a few times. V usage is TRBV7-2 and J usage is TRBJ1-2; D is uncertain. The germline V and J ends were trimmed by 1 base and 7 bases, with 10 bases remaining between them. The CDR3 consists of 13 residues. From germline, CDR1 is SGHTA and CDR2 FQGNSA. The CDR3 bases are TGTGCCAGCAGCTTAGGGGTAGGGAGTGGCTACACCTTC. This translates into CASSLGVGSGYTF. Combining the CDR3 with reference TRBV7-2 and TRBJ1-2 gives the whole variable domain GAGVSQSPSNKVTEKGKDVELRCDPISGHTALYWYRQSLGQGLEFLIYFQGNSAPDKSGLPSDRFSAERTGGSVSTLTIQRTQQEDSAVYLCASSLGVGSGYTFGSGTRLTVV.

This rearrangement joins TRBV20-1 to TRBJ2-1; D is perhaps TRBD2 (5 bases). The CDR3 covers 17 residues. Trimming took off 0 bases at V and 4 bases at J, with 19 bases between the two ends. Germline CDR1 and CDR2: DFQATT and SNEGSKA (reference sequence). CDR3 DNA: TGCAGTGCTAGAGATCGATGGTCCGGGATGGGTTACAATGAGCAGTTCTTC. It encodes CSARDRWSGMGYNEQFF.